This T cell receptor (beta chain) was sequenced during a study of T-cell reconstitution after alpha-beta-depleted transplantation in children. It was with unique molecular identifiers that the TCRbeta library was prepared. TCRdb re-analysed the PCR reads in MiXCR, keeping a single row per CDR3 protein. The sample lists 450,000 to 600,000 distinct CDR3 sequences, about 16% occurring once. The sequences come from PBMCs from the stem cell graft donor, collected from the stem cell graft. The TCR sequence derives from a human donor who donated a stem cell graft to a child with acute lymphoblastic leukemia.

The CDR3: CASSDHRGGEQYF. CDR3 DNA: TGTGCCAGCAGCGATCACAGGGGCGGCGAGCAGTACTTC. The V and J genes are TRBV7-2 and TRBJ2-7; 7 nucleotides agree with TRBD1. Trimming removed 5 bases from V and 6 bases from J; junction bases left unmatched: 7. The germline V gene has CDR1 SGHTA and CDR2 FQGNSA. The CDR3 has 13 amino acids.